Following are 28 T cell receptor beta chains from one sample sequenced in a study of blood T cell repertoires in COVID-19. Only in-frame clones appear in the TCRdb table, and some are missing; sequencing was by immunoSEQ multiplex PCR. The repertoire holds more than 350,000 clones, with approximately 89% as singletons. Sequencing was carried out using peripheral blood. All receptors derive from a woman aged 25 to 39 with COVID-19, enrolled during active disease.

The chain employs TRBV7-8 and TRBJ2-7, with 9 bases fitting TRBD1. The CDR3 has 15 amino acids. The V gene end was trimmed by 5 bases and the J gene end by 2 bases; junction bases not matched to a gene: 7. Germline CDR1 reads SGHVS; CDR2 reads FQNEAQ. The CDR3 coding sequence is TGTGCCAGCAGCCCCCGGGACAGGGCGACCTACGAGCAGTACTTC. The encoded protein is CASSPRDRATYEQYF.

The chain uses TRBV28 and TRBJ2-7; TRBD1 is a possible D gene (6 bases). Germline V lookup: CDR1 MDHEN, CDR2 SYDVKM. Trimming removed 6 bases at V and 4 bases at J, with 16 bases between. This CDR3 has 14 residues. CDR3: CASRGTRIVYEQYF. As DNA, the CDR3 is TGTGCCAGCAGGGGGACAAGGATAGTATACGAGCAGTACTTC.

The genes are TRBV10-3 and TRBJ2-7; possible D gene TRBD1, 6 bases. Germline lookup yields CDR1 ENHRY and CDR2 SYGVKD. This CDR3 spans 17 amino acids. V lost 10 bases, J lost 6 bases, and 31 bases lay in between. CDR3: CATEPNTAGTWKPEQYF. For the CDR3, the DNA is TGTGCCACGGAACCTAACACCGCCGGGACATGGAAACCCGAGCAGTACTTC.

V is TRBV5-4 and J is TRBJ2-7, with D tentatively TRBD1 (6 bases). This CDR3 has 15 amino acids. Trimming took 0 bases from V and 2 from J, leaving 12 bases between them. Germline values: CDR1 SGHNT, CDR2 YYREEE (reference sequence). The CDR3 is CASSLDDRPPYEQYF. In DNA, the CDR3 is TGTGCCAGCAGCTTGGACGACAGGCCCCCCTACGAGCAGTACTTC.

V usage is TRBV29-1 and J usage is TRBJ2-7, with 7 positions matching TRBD1. Germline lookup yields CDR1 SQVTM and CDR2 ANQGSEA. CDR3 size: 14 residues. V lost 6 bases and J lost 7; bases outside the gene matches: 15. The CDR3 spells CSVSQGQYTGEQYF. CDR3 bases: TGCAGCGTCAGTCAGGGACAGTATACGGGGGAGCAGTACTTC.

J is TRBJ2-3 and V is TRBV12-5; 11 bases are a match to TRBD2. The CDR3 is made up of 22 amino acids. CDR1 is LGHNT and CDR2 is FRNRAP in the germline V gene. With 1 base clipped from V and 0 bases from J, the junction kept 18 bases outside the gene matches. The CDR3 DNA reads TGTGCTAGTGGTTTGGCCCGGGGCGGGTTATTGACTAGCGGGATAAGCACAGATACGCAGTATTTT. Its protein product is CASGLARGGLLTSGISTDTQYF.

The table lists this clone with a count of one. The J gene is TRBJ1-2, the V gene TRBV9, with D perhaps matching TRBD1 (6 bases). The germline V gene has CDR1 SGDLS and CDR2 YYNGEE. The CDR3 covers 15 residues. V was clipped by 0 bases and J by 7 bases, with 16 bases between them. The CDR3 loop is CASSVDSRGSLGYTF. The CDR3 nucleotides are TGTGCCAGCAGCGTAGATTCCAGGGGATCCCTTGGCTACACCTTC. Using reference TRBV9 and TRBJ1-2 for the parts outside the CDR3, the full variable domain is DSGVTQTPKHLITATGQRVTLRCSPRSGDLSVYWYQQSLDQGLQFLIQYYNGEERAKGNILERFSAQQFPDLHSELNLSSLELGDSALYFCASSVDSRGSLGYTFGSGTRLTVV.

This clone was found once. CDR3 DNA sequence: TGTGCCAGTAGTCCCTCCACAGATACGCAGTATTTT. This codes for CASSPSTDTQYF. This chain joins TRBV19 and TRBJ2-3; D uncertain. The germline V and J ends were trimmed by 5 bases and 2 bases, with 5 bases remaining between them. Germline assignment: CDR1 LNHDA and CDR2 SQIVND (reference sequence). This CDR3 contains 12 residues.

The chain combines TRBV7-2 with TRBJ2-6; the D gene is possibly TRBD1 (5 bases). Germline V gene sequence: CDR1 SGHTA, CDR2 FQGNSA. The CDR3 sequence is 14 residues long. Trimming stripped 1 base from V and 4 bases from J, with 5 bases between. The CDR3 here is CASSLGTGANVLTF. The CDR3 DNA reads as TGTGCCAGCAGCTTAGGGACAGGGGCCAACGTCCTGACTTTC.

The rearrangement uses TRBV19 and TRBJ2-7, with TRBD2 matching 10 bases. The CDR3 loop spans 15 amino acids. Germline-derived CDR1 and CDR2 are LNHDA and SQIVND (reference sequence). With V trimmed by 5 bases and J by 0 bases, 4 bases remained unmatched. The CDR3, as DNA: TGTGCCAGTAGTTTGCTAGCGGGGGTCTCCTACGAGCAGTACTTC. Its translation: CASSLLAGVSYEQYF.

This clone was counted a few times. The chain recombines TRBV7-2 with TRBJ2-3; the D gene is possibly TRBD2 (6 bases). The CDR3 totals 13 residues. Germline V gene lookup returns CDR1 SGHTA and CDR2 FQGNSA. V lost 11 bases and J lost 0, with 12 bases in between. CDR3 coding DNA: TGTGCCCCCCGGGACTTAAGCACAGATACGCAGTATTTT. It codes for CAPRDLSTDTQYF.

As DNA, the CDR3 is TGTGCCAGCTCATCCCTACCTACAGGGCTGCAAGAGACCCAGTACTTC. It encodes CASSSLPTGLQETQYF. The V call is TRBV18, the J call TRBJ2-5, with D possibly matching TRBD1 (6 bases). Trimming left V 5 bases short and J 2 bases short, with 18 bases between. Looked up from germline, CDR1 is KGHSH and CDR2 is LQKENI. CDR3 length equals 16 residues.

The chain has TRBV6-6 and TRBJ2-7, with 7 bases that match TRBD1. This CDR3 is built from 14 residues. V trimming: 4 bases; J trimming: 2 bases; junction bases outside the gene matches: 5. In germline, CDR1 is MNHNY, CDR2 SVGAGI (reference sequence). CDR3 region: CASSSYRGPYEQYF. The CDR3 coding sequence is TGTGCCAGCAGTTCATACAGGGGTCCCTACGAGCAGTACTTC.

The gene calls are TRBV28 and TRBJ2-7; 8 positions agree with TRBD2. This CDR3 comprises 14 residues. Losses at the gene ends were 10 bases for V and 2 bases for J; bases not matched to a gene: 10. The germline CDR1 and CDR2 sequences are MDHEN and SYDVKM. Here the CDR3 reads CATARPSGPYEQYF. In DNA, the CDR3 is TGTGCCACAGCACGGCCTAGCGGGCCCTACGAGCAGTACTTC.

The rearrangement uses TRBV28 and TRBJ2-3; 7 positions agree with TRBD2. The junction had 5 bases not matched to a gene; V was cut back by 5 bases and J by 6 bases. The CDR3 sequence is 13 residues long. CDR1 and CDR2 (germline): MDHEN, SYDVKM. The CDR3 spells CASSGGGADTQYF. CDR3 in DNA: TGTGCCAGCAGTGGGGGAGGGGCTGATACGCAGTATTTT.

The chain has TRBV28 and TRBJ2-3; 10 bases align to TRBD1. From germline, CDR1 is MDHEN and CDR2 SYDVKM. V shed 6 bases and J 7 bases; nucleotides not matched to a gene: 7. This CDR3 contains 14 residues. CDR3 sequence reads: CASSRTGGGNTQYF. CDR3 DNA: TGTGCCAGCAGCAGGACAGGGGGTGGGAATACGCAGTATTTT.

This clone was seen more than once but under ten times. The chain links TRBV5-1 to TRBJ2-7; 9 bases match TRBD2. The CDR3 has 16 amino acids. Per the germline V gene, CDR1 is SGHRS and CDR2 is YFSETQ. The V and J ends lost 4 bases and 6 bases, in that order; junction bases with no gene match: 14. CDR3 protein: CASSLRPAREGREQYF. CDR3 in DNA: TGCGCCAGCAGCCTGCGTCCAGCGCGGGAGGGCCGCGAGCAGTACTTC. Complete variable domain (other parts from reference TRBV5-1 and TRBJ2-7): KAGVTQTPRYLIKTRGQQVTLSCSPISGHRSVSWYQQTPGQGLQFLFEYFSETQRNKGNFPGRFSGRQFSNSRSEMNVSTLELGDSALYLCASSLRPAREGREQYFGPGTRLTVT.

V and J are TRBV28 and TRBJ1-1; D unresolved. The CDR3 covers 16 residues. CDR1 is MDHEN, CDR2 SYDVKM, per germline. V lost 2 bases, J lost 3 bases, and 16 bases lay in between. The CDR3 is CASSLRSGRVDTEAFF. Here the CDR3 DNA reads TGTGCCAGCAGTTTACGGTCGGGGAGGGTCGACACTGAAGCTTTCTTT.

CDR3 DNA: TGTGCCAGCTTCAGGGGTAACTATGGCTACACCTTC. Its protein is CASFRGNYGYTF. The rearrangement links TRBV28 to TRBJ1-2; D is perhaps TRBD1 (6 bases). V lost 8 bases and J 1 base, leaving 8 bases between the germline ends. This CDR3 has 12 residues. Per germline, CDR1 MDHEN and CDR2 SYDVKM.

This clone was seen more than once but under ten times. The chain carries TRBV14 and TRBJ2-1, with 7 bases that match TRBD2. This CDR3 is built from 15 residues. The trim removed 8 bases at V and 9 bases at J, leaving 16 bases unmatched. Germline assignment: CDR1 SGHDN and CDR2 FVKESK. The CDR3 DNA follows: TGTGCCAGCCGGCTCGGCGGGAGAATTGAAAGTGAGCAGTTCTTC. Translated, it gives CASRLGGRIESEQFF.

The chain combines TRBV19 with TRBJ2-5; 10 nucleotides match TRBD2. J was trimmed by 0 bases and V by 3 bases; bases with no gene match: 13. The CDR3 spans 19 residues. The germline CDR1 and CDR2 sequences are LNHDA and SQIVND (reference sequence). CDR3 in amino acids: CASSIGLLAGARYQETQYF. The CDR3 DNA reads as TGTGCCAGTAGTATCGGTCTGCTAGCGGGAGCCAGGTACCAAGAGACCCAGTACTTC.

The chain carries TRBV20-1 and TRBJ2-1; 9 positions match TRBD2. This CDR3 comprises 13 residues. From germline, CDR1 is DFQATT and CDR2 SNEGSKA (reference sequence). The V gene end was trimmed by 3 bases and the J gene end by 13 bases; junction bases not matched to a gene: 10. The CDR3 DNA reads TGCAGTGCTAGTCGGGCGGGAGGGCCTATCCAGTTCTTC. Amino acid sequence: CSASRAGGPIQFF.

The chain uses TRBV27 and TRBJ2-2, with TRBD2 matching 7 bases. Germline values: CDR1 MNHEY, CDR2 SMNVEV (reference sequence). This CDR3 region has 16 residues. Losses at the gene ends were 6 bases for V and 6 bases for J; bases not matched to a gene: 13. Written as DNA, the CDR3 is TGTGCCAGCAGCCTTCCTCCCGGGGGGTTCGCCGGGGAGCTGTTTTTT. This gives the protein CASSLPPGGFAGELFF.

This chain uses TRBV2 with TRBJ1-2; D not resolved. The CDR3 runs to 15 residues. Between the trimmed V and J ends, which lost 3 bases and 7 bases, there was a span of 18 bases. CDR1 and CDR2 (germline): SNHLY, FYNNEI. CDR3 in DNA: TGTGCCAGCAGTGAGTTGGGTGGCAGCGTGGTTGGCTACACCTTC. Translation gives CASSELGGSVVGYTF.

This sequence joins TRBV7-9 and TRBJ1-2; 7 nucleotides align to TRBD1. This CDR3 has 15 residues. Germline V gene lookup returns CDR1 SEHNR and CDR2 FQNEAQ (reference sequence). Trimming took 7 bases from V and 0 from J; bases not matched to a gene: 8. The CDR3 loop reads CASTYPGQPNYGYTF. The CDR3 DNA reads TGTGCCAGCACCTATCCGGGACAGCCTAACTATGGCTACACCTTC.

This clone has more than one count but fewer than ten. Here the CDR3 DNA reads TGTGCCTTACGCTTGCGGGGCGAAAAACTGTTTTTT. Translating gives CALRLRGEKLFF. The chain uses TRBV30 and TRBJ1-4, with a possible D match to TRBD1 (5 bases). V shed 7 bases and J shed 8 bases, with 14 bases lying between them. CDR1 is GTSNPN, CDR2 SVGIG, per germline (reference sequence). The length of the CDR3 is 12 residues.

The J gene is TRBJ2-2, the V gene TRBV6-5; 8 bases map to TRBD2. J was trimmed by 7 bases and V by 6 bases; bases with no gene match: 7. This CDR3 spans 14 amino acids. Germline-derived CDR1 and CDR2 are MNHEY and SVGAGI. The CDR3 nucleotides read TGTGCCAGCAGGAGGACTAGCCCTCTCGGGGAGCTGTTTTTT. This sequence encodes CASRRTSPLGELFF.

The chain recombines TRBV9 with TRBJ2-1, with 9 bases matching TRBD2. Germline values: CDR1 SGDLS, CDR2 YYNGEE. This CDR3 is 17 amino acids long. The junction had 15 bases not matched to a gene; V was cut back by 3 bases and J by 8 bases. The CDR3, as DNA: TGTGCCAGCAGCGCAACACTGGGGAGCGGGAGGAGGTATGAGCAGTTCTTC. It yields the protein CASSATLGSGRRYEQFF.